These 23 T cell receptor beta chains were sequenced from one sample in a study of shared clonotypes between healthy human individuals. The repertoire was sequenced with immunoSEQ multiplex PCR; TCRdb's copy has only in-frame clones and lacks some. The sample contains approximately 940,000 clones, 70% to 85% of which appear only once. Sequenced input: memory CD4+ T cells sorted from blood. Subset here: CD45RA-negative fraction. The receptors shown here come from a man between 18 and 29 years old in good health.

V gene TRBV7-8 combines with J gene TRBJ1-1, with unresolved D. The V gene's germline CDR1 is SGHVS and CDR2 FQNEAQ. This CDR3 has 16 amino acids. Trimming took 1 base from V and 1 from J, leaving 13 bases between them. The CDR3 nucleotides are TGTGCCAGCAGCTTAGAGGTGCTGACACCGAACACTGAAGCTTTCTTT. Encoded protein: CASSLEVLTPNTEAFF. The complete variable domain, with remaining parts taken from reference TRBV7-8 and TRBJ1-1, reads GAGVSQSPRYKVAKRGQDVALRCDPISGHVSLFWYQQALGQGPEFLTYFQNEAQLDKSGLPSDRFFAERPEGSVSTLKIQRTQQEDSAVYLCASSLEVLTPNTEAFFGQGTRLTVV.

This chain connects TRBV5-1 to TRBJ2-2; D remains ambiguous. This CDR3 has 15 amino acids. The germline V gene has CDR1 SGHRS and CDR2 YFSETQ. V was shortened by 0 bases and J by 8 bases, with 14 bases between the two germline ends. CDR3 residues: CASSLEISGRGELFF. CDR3 in DNA: TGCGCCAGCAGCTTGGAAATAAGTGGTCGAGGGGAGCTGTTTTTT.

Details on this clone: In the same sample, other DNA sequences code for this CDR3. V usage is TRBV7-9 and J usage is TRBJ2-3; no firm D call. The CDR3 runs to 11 residues. Between the trimmed V and J ends, which lost 5 bases and 5 bases, there was a span of 5 bases. Germline V gene data show CDR1 as SEHNR and CDR2 as FQNEAQ (reference sequence). In DNA form, the CDR3 reads TGTGCCAGCAGCGAAAGAGATACGCAGTATTTT. Translating gives CASSERDTQYF. Complete variable domain (other parts from reference TRBV7-9 and TRBJ2-3): DTGVSQNPRHKITKRGQNVTFRCDPISEHNRLYWYRQTLGQGPEFLTYFQNEAQLEKSRLLSDRFSAERPKGSFSTLEIQRTEQGDSAMYLCASSERDTQYFGPGTRLTVL.

Notes on this clone: At the DNA level, this CDR3 is encoded by other sequences in the same sample as well. J is TRBJ2-1 and V is TRBV11-2; D is perhaps TRBD2 (5 bases). Germline CDR1 SGHAT, CDR2 FQNNGV. This CDR3 spans 13 amino acids. Trimming shortened V by 0 bases and J by 7 bases, and 7 bases separated the two germline ends. CDR3 protein: CASSLDRGNEQFF. The DNA of the CDR3 is TGTGCCAGCAGCTTAGATAGAGGGAATGAGCAGTTCTTC.

The rearrangement links TRBV28 to TRBJ2-3, with TRBD2 identical over 9 bases. CDR1 is MDHEN and CDR2 is SYDVKM in the germline V gene. CDR3 length: 13 amino acids. The ends lost 8 bases at V and 5 bases at J; junction bases unmatched: 5. The CDR3 loop reads CASCGGARDTQYF. CDR3 coding DNA: TGTGCCAGCTGCGGGGGGGCCAGAGATACGCAGTATTTT.

The V call is TRBV2, the J call TRBJ2-1; D gene unclear. The CDR3 runs to 13 residues. The ends were cut back, 2 bases at V and 10 bases at J, with 12 bases in the middle. Looked up from germline, CDR1 is SNHLY and CDR2 is FYNNEI. The CDR3 loop reads CASSELKAAEQFF. The CDR3 coding sequence is TGTGCCAGCAGTGAACTTAAGGCAGCCGAGCAGTTCTTC.

Concerning this clone itself: Other DNA variants within this sample encode the same CDR3. This chain connects TRBV7-9 to TRBJ2-3; TRBD1 agrees at 9 bases. With V trimmed by 5 bases and J by 4 bases, 4 bases remained unmatched. The germline gives CDR1 SEHNR, CDR2 FQNEAQ (reference sequence). This CDR3 spans 14 amino acids. Written as DNA, the CDR3 is TGTGCCAGCAGCCTCGGACAGGGGTCAGATACGCAGTATTTT. It is translated as CASSLGQGSDTQYF.

The chain combines TRBV6-5 with TRBJ2-7; D perhaps matches TRBD1 (6 bases). V lost 6 bases and J 5 bases, leaving 14 bases between the germline ends. The CDR3 totals 13 residues. Germline V lookup: CDR1 MNHEY, CDR2 SVGAGI. The CDR3 DNA follows: TGTGCCAGCAGCTGGGGGCCTCCAAACGAGCAGTACTTC. This gives the protein CASSWGPPNEQYF.

The chain combines TRBV4-1 with TRBJ2-6; unclear D gene. The CDR3 extends over 17 amino acids. The germline gives CDR1 MGHRA, CDR2 YSYEKL. V gave up 0 bases and J gave up 4 bases, with 13 bases separating them. The CDR3 region is CASSQDQEARGANVLTF. As DNA, the CDR3 is TGCGCCAGCAGCCAAGATCAAGAGGCGAGGGGGGCCAACGTCCTGACTTTC.

The V call is TRBV7-2, the J call TRBJ2-3; 10 positions match TRBD2. V shed 5 bases, J shed 4 bases, and the junction held 12 bases outside the gene matches. The CDR3 consists of 17 residues. Germline V gives CDR1 SGHTA, CDR2 FQGNSA. The CDR3 region has the DNA TGTGCCAGCAGCAACCCGGGGAGCGGGGGGGCCGCAGATACGCAGTATTTT. Translating it yields CASSNPGSGGAADTQYF.

This clone was observed a few times. The gene calls are TRBV5-4 and TRBJ2-7; 8 bases match TRBD1. V shed 4 bases, J shed 3 bases, and the junction held 12 bases outside the gene matches. Germline V gene sequence: CDR1 SGHNT, CDR2 YYREEE (reference sequence). The CDR3 runs to 16 residues. CDR3 in amino acids: CASSIAEGQASYEQYF. DNA of the CDR3: TGTGCCAGCAGCATTGCCGAGGGACAGGCCAGCTACGAGCAGTACTTC.

This clone turned up a few times. The chain uses TRBV5-6 and TRBJ2-1; either TRBD1 or TRBD2 may supply D (6 bases each). Germline V gene sequence: CDR1 SGHDT, CDR2 YYEEEE. The CDR3 loop spans 15 amino acids. Trimming took off 0 bases at V and 9 bases at J, with 16 bases between the two ends. As DNA, the CDR3 is TGTGCCAGCAGCTTGGTTCCGGGGGCGACTATTGAGCAGTTCTTC. This sequence encodes CASSLVPGATIEQFF.

The chain couples TRBV6-5 to TRBJ1-1; D gene ambiguous. Germline V gene sequence: CDR1 MNHEY, CDR2 SVGAGI. V was pared by 5 bases and J by 9 bases, with 16 bases between. This CDR3 contains 13 residues. The CDR3 nucleotides read TGTGCCAGCAGTGAAAATTTTCGGCCGAAAGCTTTCTTT. Amino acid sequence: CASSENFRPKAFF.

This sequence joins TRBV5-1 and TRBJ1-6; 9 bases fit TRBD1. Per the germline V gene, CDR1 is SGHRS and CDR2 is YFSETQ. Germline trimming cut 0 bases from V and 10 bases from J; bases unmatched to any gene: 5. There are 15 residues in the CDR3. CDR3 DNA sequence: TGCGCCAGCAGCTTGGGGGACAGGGCATGGTCACCCCTCCACTTT. As protein: CASSLGDRAWSPLHF.

The chain combines TRBV18 with TRBJ1-2, with 12 bases lining up with TRBD1. Germline V gene lookup returns CDR1 KGHSH and CDR2 LQKENI. The CDR3 consists of 16 residues. The V segment lost 2 bases and the J segment 7 bases; nucleotides outside the gene matches: 8. The CDR3 loop is CASSPGTGGASPGYTF. The DNA of the CDR3 is TGTGCCAGCTCACCAGGGACAGGGGGCGCCTCTCCTGGCTACACCTTC.

This clone was counted only a few times. The genes are TRBV16 and TRBJ1-5; 7 bases match TRBD1. CDR1 is KGHSY and CDR2 is FQNENV in the germline V gene. The CDR3 spans 15 residues. J lost 4 bases, V lost 2 bases, and 5 bases had no gene match. Here the CDR3 reads CASSQRDRHNQPQHF. In DNA form, the CDR3 reads TGTGCCAGCAGCCAAAGGGACAGACATAATCAGCCCCAGCATTTT.

The chain links TRBV30 to TRBJ1-6, with TRBD1 as a possible D gene (6 bases). Germline V gene data show CDR1 as GTSNPN and CDR2 as SVGIG (reference sequence). This CDR3 comprises 14 residues. Trimming left V 8 bases short and J 7 bases short, with 18 bases between. The CDR3 sequence is CAISQGEGNSPLHF. DNA of the CDR3: TGTGCCATCTCACAGGGTGAGGGGAATTCACCCCTCCACTTT.

This rearrangement joins TRBV28 to TRBJ2-7; TRBD1 or TRBD2 may be the D gene (6 bases each). Germline V gives CDR1 MDHEN, CDR2 SYDVKM. The ends were cut back, 4 bases at V and 0 bases at J, with 16 bases in the middle. This CDR3 is built from 16 residues. In nucleotides, the CDR3 is TGTGCCAGCAGTTCTGGGGGGCCGAGCCACTCCTACGAGCAGTACTTC. Translating gives CASSSGGPSHSYEQYF. The full variable domain, with the rest looked up from reference TRBV28 and TRBJ2-7, is DVKVTQSSRYLVKRTGEKVFLECVQDMDHENMFWYRQDPGLGLRLIYFSYDVKMKEKGDIPEGYSVSREKKERFSLILESASTNQTSMYLCASSSGGPSHSYEQYFGPGTRLTVT.

DNA for the CDR3: TGTGCCAGTAGTATAGGAGGCTCGGGGTCTAACTATGGCTACACCTTC. Protein product: CASSIGGSGSNYGYTF. This rearrangement joins TRBV19 to TRBJ1-2; D is uncertain. The CDR3 extends over 16 amino acids. Between the trimmed V and J ends, which lost 1 base and 0 bases, there was a span of 12 bases. Germline V gene data show CDR1 as LNHDA and CDR2 as SQIVND (reference sequence).

V usage is TRBV5-1 and J usage is TRBJ2-5; D possibly corresponds to TRBD1 (6 bases). Germline lookup yields CDR1 SGHRS and CDR2 YFSETQ. The CDR3 covers 16 residues. V shed 0 bases and J shed 1 base, with 13 bases lying between them. The CDR3 sequence: CASSLAGDNAQETQYF. CDR3 coding DNA: TGCGCCAGCAGCTTGGCCGGGGACAACGCCCAAGAGACCCAGTACTTC.

A remark on this clone: This specimen includes other DNA sequences encoding the same CDR3. The chain employs TRBV10-3 and TRBJ2-1; 8 bases align to TRBD2. CDR3 length equals 13 residues. J gave up 8 bases and V 6 bases, and 6 bases lay outside the gene matches. Germline CDR1 and CDR2: ENHRY and SYGVKD. The chain's CDR3 is CAIRAGGPDEQFF. The DNA of the CDR3 is TGTGCCATCAGGGCGGGAGGTCCCGATGAGCAGTTCTTC.

This chain uses TRBV5-1 with TRBJ1-1, with 7 bases lining up with TRBD1. The CDR3 consists of 16 residues. The trim removed 3 bases at V and 1 base at J, leaving 9 bases unmatched. CDR1 and CDR2 (germline): SGHRS, YFSETQ. The CDR3 loop is CASSSRSGQTNTEAFF. The CDR3 nucleotides read TGCGCCAGCAGCTCGAGATCGGGACAGACGAACACTGAAGCTTTCTTT.

In this sample, this clone turned up a few times. The chain is built from TRBV18 and TRBJ2-2; 9 positions match TRBD1. The V gene's germline CDR1 is KGHSH and CDR2 LQKENI. The CDR3 sequence is 15 residues long. After removal of 1 base from V and 7 bases from J, the junction contained 4 bases not matched to a gene. The CDR3 DNA is TGTGCCAGCTCACCACGGACAGGGGTCGGCGGGGAGCTGTTTTTT. Its protein product is CASSPRTGVGGELFF.